In this sample, the clone carrying this TCR beta chain turned up a few times. Donors were healthy HIV-negative adults without recent acute infections or vaccinations. Every one of the donors was a Caucasian adult that lived in Nashville, Tennessee. These data are taken from a study of shared clonotypes between healthy human individuals. Using immunoSEQ multiplex PCR, the repertoire was profiled, and TCRdb retains in-frame clones only, with some absent. The top ten clones hold around 14% of a sample with about 470,000 clones, roughly 80% of them seen once. The receptor's source is a woman between 40 and 55 years old in good health. Some clones in this sample may be carry-over from other donors' samples. The specimen was PBMCs.

CDR3 amino acids: CASSQGEGEYAEQYF. The DNA for the CDR3 is TGTGCCAGCAGCCAAGGGGAGGGGGAATACGCCGAGCAGTACTTC. The rearrangement uses TRBV7-9 and TRBJ2-7; D might be TRBD2 (7 bases). Between the trimmed V and J ends, which lost 5 bases and 6 bases, there was a span of 20 bases. CDR1 is SEHNR and CDR2 is FQNEAQ in the germline V gene (reference sequence). This CDR3 region has 15 residues.